This T cell receptor (beta chain) was captured by sequencing in a study of OX40 agonist ivuxolimab in advanced cancers. The CDR3 spans 14 residues. Trimming pared 6 bases from V and 2 bases from J, leaving 11 bases between. Germline CDR1 SNHLY, CDR2 FYNNEI. Libraries were prepared by immunoSEQ multiplex PCR; TCRdb keeps only in-frame clonotypes and omits some of them. The table lists about 20,000 clones, 87% of them singletons, with around 20% in the top ten. This rearrangement joins TRBV2 to TRBJ1-5; D might be TRBD1 (5 bases). The sequence was collected from an adult with an advanced solid tumor such as melanoma, head and neck, liver or kidney cancer. The starting material was CD4+ or CD8+ T cells sorted from blood, obtained in a trial of the OX40 agonist ivuxolimab. CDR3 nucleotides: TGTGCCAGCAGCCAGGGCTGGGGCAATCAGCCCCAGCATTTT. Amino acids: CASSQGWGNQPQHF.